The 18 T cell receptor beta chains in this list originate from one sample, sequenced in a study of blood T cell repertoires in COVID-19. Profiled with immunoSEQ multiplex PCR; TCRdb holds only in-frame clones, not every one. The sample consists of approximately 310,000 clones, around 87% of them appearing once. The sequenced material came from peripheral blood. These receptor sequences come from a woman aged 45-65 years who had recovered from COVID-19.

CDR3 in amino acids: CASSQPGRDTASGANVLTF. The DNA of the CDR3 is TGCGCCAGCAGCCAACCCGGAAGGGACACCGCCTCTGGGGCCAACGTCCTGACTTTC. This chain uses TRBV4-1 with TRBJ2-6; a possible D gene is TRBD1 (6 bases). The CDR3 has 19 residues. From germline, CDR1 is MGHRA and CDR2 YSYEKL. With 2 bases removed from V and 0 bases from J, the gap between germline ends came to 17 bases.

This clone was picked up many times. The V call is TRBV5-6, the J call TRBJ1-1; D unresolved. V lost 3 bases, J lost 0 bases, and 12 bases lay in between. CDR3 length equals 15 residues. Germline V gives CDR1 SGHDT, CDR2 YYEEEE. The CDR3 DNA reads TGTGCCAGCAGCTCGACCCAGGCTCTGAACACTGAAGCTTTCTTT. The encoded protein is CASSSTQALNTEAFF.

V is TRBV19 and J is TRBJ2-7; 13 bases agree with TRBD2. Trimming removed 4 bases from V and 1 base from J; junction bases left unmatched: 10. From germline, CDR1 is LNHDA and CDR2 SQIVND (reference sequence). The CDR3 runs 18 residues. CDR3 bases: TGTGCCAGTAGTACGGGGACTAGCGGGATTCTTTCGTCCTACGAGCAGTACTTC. It translates to CASSTGTSGILSSYEQYF.

The rearrangement uses TRBV27 and TRBJ2-3; TRBD2 agrees at 7 bases. The germline V gene has CDR1 MNHEY and CDR2 SMNVEV (reference sequence). Germline trimming cut 1 base from V and 0 bases from J; bases unmatched to any gene: 7. The CDR3 totals 17 residues. CDR3 region: CASSLLKSGASTDTQYF. The CDR3 nucleotides read TGTGCCAGCAGTTTATTAAAGAGCGGGGCTAGCACAGATACGCAGTATTTT.

This clone has more than one count but fewer than ten. J is TRBJ2-2 and V is TRBV6-2 or TRBV6-3; possibly TRBD2 for D (5 bases). The CDR3 has 12 amino acids. V lost 4 bases and J lost 7, with 7 bases in between. Per germline, CDR1 MNHEY and CDR2 SVGEGT. This chain's CDR3 is CASSSAGGELFF. CDR3 bases: TGTGCCAGCAGTTCTGCGGGCGGGGAGCTGTTTTTT.

CDR3 in DNA: TGTGCCAGCAGCTTCGGACAGGGGGAAGCTTTCTTT. It yields the protein CASSFGQGEAFF. The chain combines TRBV7-8 with TRBJ1-1, with 9 bases fitting TRBD1. V lost 3 bases to trimming and J lost 8 bases; unmatched junction nucleotides: 1. The CDR3 contains 12 residues. Looked up from germline, CDR1 is SGHVS and CDR2 is FQNEAQ. The full variable domain, with the rest looked up from reference TRBV7-8 and TRBJ1-1, is GAGVSQSPRYKVAKRGQDVALRCDPISGHVSLFWYQQALGQGPEFLTYFQNEAQLDKSGLPSDRFFAERPEGSVSTLKIQRTQQEDSAVYLCASSFGQGEAFFGQGTRLTVV.

The chain employs TRBV24-1 and TRBJ2-5, with a possible D match to TRBD2 (7 bases). V lost 3 bases and J 1 base, leaving 23 bases between the germline ends. CDR1 and CDR2 (germline): KGHDR, SFDVKD. This CDR3 spans 19 amino acids. In DNA, the CDR3 is TGTGCCACCAGTGATCCCGGGGGGCCTGAGGTCCCCTTCCAAGAGACCCAGTACTTC. It encodes CATSDPGGPEVPFQETQYF.

This rearrangement joins TRBV5-1 to TRBJ2-3; 12 bases are a match to TRBD2. The CDR3 spans 16 residues. From germline, CDR1 is SGHRS and CDR2 YFSETQ. J gave up 3 bases and V 3 bases, and 5 bases lay outside the gene matches. The CDR3 spells CASSSSLAGGTDTQYF. Here the CDR3 DNA reads TGCGCCAGCAGCTCTTCCCTAGCGGGAGGGACAGATACGCAGTATTTT.

This clone has only a few counts. The rearrangement uses TRBV3-1 (or the pseudogene TRBV3-2) and TRBJ1-3; D is unclear. Germline V gene lookup returns CDR1 LGHDT and CDR2 YNNKEL (reference sequence). V lost 2 bases, J lost 1 base, and 9 bases lay in between. The CDR3 runs to 15 residues. The CDR3 sequence: CASSQSYGSGNTIYF. CDR3 in DNA: TGTGCCAGCAGCCAATCGTACGGGTCTGGAAACACCATATATTTT.

A remark on this clone: Additional DNA sequences in this sample encode the identical CDR3. V and J are TRBV5-1 and TRBJ2-7; D uncertain. The CDR3 spans 12 residues. V was trimmed by 1 base and J by 3 bases, leaving 5 bases between them. Germline CDR1 SGHRS, CDR2 YFSETQ. CDR3 loop: CASSLSGYEQYF. CDR3 coding DNA: TGCGCCAGCAGCTTGTCGGGCTACGAGCAGTACTTC. The full variable domain, rest sourced from reference TRBV5-1 and TRBJ2-7, is KAGVTQTPRYLIKTRGQQVTLSCSPISGHRSVSWYQQTPGQGLQFLFEYFSETQRNKGNFPGRFSGRQFSNSRSEMNVSTLELGDSALYLCASSLSGYEQYFGPGTRLTVT.

The chain uses TRBV6-2 or TRBV6-3 and TRBJ2-1, with TRBD2 as a possible D gene (7 bases). This CDR3 is built from 15 residues. With 6 bases removed from V and 7 bases from J, the gap between germline ends came to 19 bases. From germline, CDR1 is MNHEY and CDR2 SVGEGT. The DNA of the CDR3 is TGTGCCAGCAGCCTGAGGGGGGGTAGCGGGAATGAGCAGTTCTTC. This codes for CASSLRGGSGNEQFF.

The CDR3 spells CSASSGVENEQYF. DNA for the CDR3: TGCAGTGCTAGTAGCGGAGTGGAAAACGAGCAGTACTTC. The V and J genes are TRBV20-1 and TRBJ2-7, with D maybe TRBD2 (6 bases). This CDR3 region has 13 residues. Trimming took 3 bases from V and 5 from J, leaving 14 bases between them. The germline gives CDR1 DFQATT, CDR2 SNEGSKA (reference sequence).

V usage is TRBV6-5 and J usage is TRBJ1-2; D gene unclear. The CDR3 contains 14 residues. Germline V gene lookup returns CDR1 MNHEY and CDR2 SVGAGI. V lost 6 bases to trimming and J lost 5 bases, with 16 bases between them. The CDR3 region has the DNA TGTGCCAGCAGCGCCAGTGTAGGAGAATATGGCTACACCTTC. This encodes CASSASVGEYGYTF.

The rearrangement joins TRBV6-7 to TRBJ2-1, with unresolved D. TRBV6-7 is treated as an ORF (open reading frame) with a function not yet certain. V dropped 2 bases and J dropped 7 bases, with 6 bases sitting between them. CDR3 length: 12 residues. This CDR3 reads CASSYIGNEQFF. The CDR3 coding sequence is TGTGCCAGCAGTTACATCGGTAATGAGCAGTTCTTC.

The gene calls are TRBV23-1 and TRBJ1-2; D is ambiguous. TRBV23-1 is flagged as an ORF with uncertain function. The CDR3 is made up of 11 amino acids. V lost 6 bases and J 6 bases, leaving 8 bases between the germline ends. The CDR3 here is CASRPRNGYTF. DNA for the CDR3: TGCGCCAGCAGACCGCGGAATGGCTACACCTTC.

The CDR3 loop reads CASSSSGSLHEQYF. The DNA for the CDR3 is TGTGCCAGCAGCTCTAGCGGGAGTCTCCACGAGCAGTACTTC. V gene TRBV5-4 combines with J gene TRBJ2-7; TRBD2 aligns across 10 bases. Germline V CDR1 and CDR2: SGHNT, YYREEE (reference sequence). Trimming took 3 bases from V and 5 from J; bases not matched to a gene: 5. There are 14 residues in the CDR3.

The chain is built from TRBV7-8 and TRBJ1-5; 8 positions match TRBD1. The CDR3 runs to 16 residues. CDR1 SGHVS and CDR2 FQNEAQ come from the germline V gene. Germline trimming cut 5 bases from V and 0 bases from J; bases unmatched to any gene: 6. The CDR3 region has the DNA TGTGCCAGCAGCGCCGGGACAGGACTTAGCAATCAGCCCCAGCATTTT. It codes for CASSAGTGLSNQPQHF.

Here the CDR3 reads CASSYSSGPGNTIYF. CDR3 coding DNA: TGTGCCAGCAGTTACTCGTCAGGGCCTGGAAACACCATATATTTT. The chain employs TRBV6-5 and TRBJ1-3, with a weak D call TRBD1 (5 bases). V was clipped by 0 bases and J by 2 bases, with 8 bases between them. The CDR3 length is 15 residues. Germline CDR1 and CDR2: MNHEY and SVGAGI.